Following are 8 T cell receptor beta chains from one sample sequenced in a study of shared T cell receptors in the human thymus. Some clones are missing from TCRdb's copy, which holds only in-frame ones; the method was immunoSEQ multiplex PCR. Of hundreds of thousands of clones listed, around three quarters are singletons. This sample was also put to use in a study of human thymus T cells.

The sequenced sample consisted of thymocytes. The source is a boy younger than two with a congenital heart defect.

The chain employs TRBV5-8 and TRBJ2-1, with 7 bases identical to TRBD1. The CDR3 sequence is 17 residues long. Germline loops: CDR1 SGHTS, CDR2 YDEGEE. With V trimmed by 6 bases and J by 1 base, 13 bases remained unmatched. Written as DNA, the CDR3 is TGTGCCAGCACCCCTTGTCTGGACAGGCGATCCTACAATGAGCAGTTCTTC. Its protein is CASTPCLDRRSYNEQFF.

This sequence joins TRBV30 and TRBJ1-1; D is unclear. The CDR3 consists of 8 residues. V lost 2 bases and J lost 14, with 6 bases in between. CDR1 is GTSNPN and CDR2 is SVGIG in the germline V gene (reference sequence). The chain's CDR3 is CAWSRGFF. CDR3 nucleotide sequence: TGTGCCTGGAGTCGAGGGTTCTTT.

The chain carries TRBV6-5 and TRBJ2-7, with TRBD2 identical over 13 bases. This CDR3 has 14 residues. V gave up 6 bases and J gave up 2 bases; unmatched junction bases: 1. Germline-derived CDR1 and CDR2 are MNHEY and SVGAGI. CDR3 region: CASRGTSGTYEQYF. CDR3 sequence (DNA): TGTGCCAGCAGAGGGACTAGCGGGACCTACGAGCAGTACTTC.

This rearrangement joins TRBV7-9 to TRBJ2-7; D might be TRBD1 (6 bases). V was pared by 5 bases and J by 7 bases, with 24 bases between. The CDR3 is 16 amino acids. The germline V gene has CDR1 SEHNR and CDR2 FQNEAQ (reference sequence). The CDR3 DNA follows: TGTGCCAGCAGCCCAGGCCCGCCAGGGGCCTTTTGTGAGCAGTACTTC. Its protein product is CASSPGPPGAFCEQYF. Full variable domain (missing parts from reference TRBV7-9 and TRBJ2-7): DTGVSQNPRHKITKRGQNVTFRCDPISEHNRLYWYRQTLGQGPEFLTYFQNEAQLEKSRLLSDRFSAERPKGSFSTLEIQRTEQGDSAMYLCASSPGPPGAFCEQYFGPGTRLTVT.

The CDR3 spells CASSLWAGRETQYF. Written as DNA, the CDR3 is TGTGCCAGCAGCTTGTGGGCGGGACGGGAGACCCAGTACTTC. The gene calls are TRBV5-4 and TRBJ2-5; TRBD2 is a possible D gene (6 bases). The V and J ends lost 1 base and 5 bases respectively, with 12 bases between them. CDR3 length equals 14 residues. From germline, CDR1 is SGHNT and CDR2 YYREEE (reference sequence).

The V and J genes are TRBV19 and TRBJ1-1; 8 bases are shared with TRBD1. This CDR3 is 16 amino acids long. From germline, CDR1 is LNHDA and CDR2 SQIVND (reference sequence). Losses at the gene ends were 5 bases for V and 2 bases for J; bases not matched to a gene: 10. CDR3 in DNA: TGTGCCAGTAGTTCCATGACAGGGGAGGAAAACACTGAAGCTTTCTTT. It translates to CASSSMTGEENTEAFF.

The chain has TRBV28 and TRBJ2-7; tentative D call: TRBD1 (6 bases). The CDR3 consists of 16 residues. Germline V CDR1 and CDR2: MDHEN, SYDVKM. Trimming removed 2 bases from V and 3 bases from J, with 17 bases in between. CDR3 loop: CASSLRYRDPIYEQYF. The DNA for the CDR3 is TGTGCCAGCAGTTTACGATACAGGGACCCTATCTACGAGCAGTACTTC. Based on the CDR3 plus reference TRBV28 and TRBJ2-7, the full variable domain is DVKVTQSSRYLVKRTGEKVFLECVQDMDHENMFWYRQDPGLGLRLIYFSYDVKMKEKGDIPEGYSVSREKKERFSLILESASTNQTSMYLCASSLRYRDPIYEQYFGPGTRLTVT.

The chain joins TRBV7-9 to TRBJ2-7; TRBD1 is a possible D gene (5 bases). The CDR3 length is 14 residues. Germline lookup yields CDR1 SEHNR and CDR2 FQNEAQ (reference sequence). V shed 5 bases and J shed 0 bases, with 11 bases lying between them. CDR3 in DNA: TGTGCCAGCAGCCTCGACAGTAGCTCCTACGAGCAGTACTTC. The encoded protein is CASSLDSSSYEQYF.